This T cell receptor (beta chain) came from a study of blood T cells in healthy people across ages. General study points: Diversity estimates from one million T cells were considered underestimates.

Alongside a J-beta primer mix, a sample-barcoded 5' primer served in a second PCR lasting roughly 6 to 11 cycles. TCRdb reprocessed the 5' RACE reads via MiXCR and lists one record per CDR3 protein. The data contain fewer than 700,000 distinct CDR3 sequences, around 43% of them seen just once; the ten biggest clones take up roughly 30%. The V gene end was trimmed by 0 bases and the J gene end by 4 bases; junction bases not matched to a gene: 6. The CDR3 length is 16 residues. In germline, CDR1 is SGHRS, CDR2 YFSETQ. Worth noting for this clonotype: Its antigen is currently unknown.

Sequencing was performed on blood. This TCR was sampled from a man older than 75 in good health. The V gene is TRBV5-1, the J gene TRBJ1-1; 10 nucleotides align to TRBD1. The CDR3 sequence: CASSLVGTGATTEAFF. CDR3 sequence (DNA): TGCGCCAGCAGCTTGGTTGGGACAGGGGCCACCACTGAAGCTTTCTTT.